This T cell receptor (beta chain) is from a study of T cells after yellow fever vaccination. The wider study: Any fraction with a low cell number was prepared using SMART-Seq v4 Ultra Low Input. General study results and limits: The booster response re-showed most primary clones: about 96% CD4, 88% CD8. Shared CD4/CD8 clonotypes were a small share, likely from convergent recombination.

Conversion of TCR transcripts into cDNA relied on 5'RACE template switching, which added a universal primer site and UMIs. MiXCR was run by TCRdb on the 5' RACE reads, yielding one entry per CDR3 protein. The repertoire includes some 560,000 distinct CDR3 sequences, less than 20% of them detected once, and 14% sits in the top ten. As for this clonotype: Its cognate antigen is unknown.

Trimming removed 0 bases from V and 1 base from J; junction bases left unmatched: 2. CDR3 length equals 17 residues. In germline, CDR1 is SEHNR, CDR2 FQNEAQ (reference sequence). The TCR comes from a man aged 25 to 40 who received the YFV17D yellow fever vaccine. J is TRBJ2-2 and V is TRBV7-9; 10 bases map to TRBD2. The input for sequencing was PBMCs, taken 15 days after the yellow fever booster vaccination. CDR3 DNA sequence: TGTGCCAGCAGCTTAGCGGGACTAGCGAAGAACACCGGGGAGCTGTTTTTT. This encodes CASSLAGLAKNTGELFF.